The next 17 T cell receptor beta chains were all read from a single sample in a study of blood T cell repertoires in COVID-19. Sequencing used immunoSEQ multiplex PCR; TCRdb keeps in-frame clones, though not all of them. The sample has roughly 81,000 clones, 87% seen once. The sample comprised peripheral blood. These receptors were obtained from a man in his thirties or forties with acute or convalescent COVID-19.

The chain couples TRBV20-1 to TRBJ2-7, with D unclear. Germline lookup yields CDR1 DFQATT and CDR2 SNEGSKA (reference sequence). Trimming left V 3 bases short and J 7 bases short, with 16 bases between. This CDR3 comprises 13 residues. CDR3 in DNA: TGCAGTGCTAGTCCCAAGAGGCTCTATGAGCAGTACTTC. It encodes CSASPKRLYEQYF.

This chain connects TRBV7-9 to TRBJ2-7; perhaps TRBD2 as D (6 bases). The CDR3 loop spans 14 amino acids. Trimming left V 4 bases short and J 3 bases short, with 13 bases between. CDR1 and CDR2 from the germline V gene are SEHNR and FQNEAQ (reference sequence). The CDR3 region is CASSSLQTSYEQYF. The CDR3 bases are TGTGCCAGCAGCTCCCTTCAGACTAGCTACGAGCAGTACTTC.

In this sample, this clone turned up many times. This chain uses TRBV4-2 with TRBJ2-2, with TRBD2 matching 7 bases. V dropped 1 base and J dropped 6; count of bases not matched to a gene: 8. In germline, CDR1 is LGHNA, CDR2 YNFKEQ. CDR3 length equals 16 residues. The CDR3: CASSQVGRERAGELFF. Written as DNA, the CDR3 is TGTGCCAGCAGCCAAGTCGGGCGGGAGAGGGCCGGGGAGCTGTTTTTT.

The chain uses TRBV28 and TRBJ1-6; perhaps TRBD1 as D (6 bases). The CDR3 is 15 residues long. CDR1 is MDHEN and CDR2 is SYDVKM in the germline V gene. Trimming removed 8 bases from V and 6 bases from J, with 17 bases in between. CDR3 loop: CASSLAGARNSPLHF. The CDR3 DNA reads TGTGCCAGCTCCTTGGCGGGGGCGCGTAATTCACCCCTCCACTTT.

The chain couples TRBV10-3 to TRBJ2-5; D ambiguous. Per germline, CDR1 ENHRY and CDR2 SYGVKD. There are 12 residues in the CDR3. The germline V and J ends were trimmed by 3 bases and 5 bases, with 7 bases remaining between them. CDR3 DNA: TGTGCCATCAGTGACCTCGGGGAGACCCAGTACTTC. It is translated as CAISDLGETQYF.

The gene calls are TRBV19 and TRBJ2-1, with D possibly being TRBD2 (6 bases). This CDR3 spans 17 amino acids. V shed 4 bases and J shed 2 bases, with 18 bases lying between them. Per germline, CDR1 LNHDA and CDR2 SQIVND (reference sequence). CDR3 DNA: TGTGCCAGTAGTACTTTAACCGGGACTCGCACCTACAATGAGCAGTTCTTC. Its protein is CASSTLTGTRTYNEQFF.

The chain is built from TRBV27 and TRBJ1-6; D perhaps matches TRBD1 (5 bases). Germline CDR1 and CDR2: MNHEY and SMNVEV (reference sequence). CDR3 length: 15 amino acids. Trimming shortened V by 2 bases and J by 9 bases, and 14 bases separated the two germline ends. CDR3 sequence reads: CASSLHRPSTSPLHF. The CDR3 DNA reads as TGTGCCAGCAGTTTACACAGGCCTTCCACTTCACCCCTCCACTTT.

This clone was seen once. The genes are TRBV4-2 and TRBJ2-3; 11 bases match TRBD2. V lost 0 bases, J lost 7 bases, and 9 bases stayed unmatched. The length of the CDR3 is 17 residues. The germline CDR1 and CDR2 sequences are LGHNA and YNFKEQ. In DNA, the CDR3 is TGTGCCAGCAGCCAAGATCTAGCGGGAGGAACACAATATACGCAGTATTTT. Protein product: CASSQDLAGGTQYTQYF.

This chain connects TRBV4-2 to TRBJ2-1, with 12 bases identical to TRBD2. V was pared by 0 bases and J by 6 bases, with 9 bases of the junction left unmatched. Germline CDR1 LGHNA, CDR2 YNFKEQ. The CDR3 spans 18 residues. This CDR3 is CASSQDRHGLAGINEQFF. The CDR3 nucleotides are TGTGCCAGCAGCCAAGATCGTCATGGACTAGCGGGAATCAATGAGCAGTTCTTC.

This CDR3 is CASSFVVGEDTGELFF. In DNA form, the CDR3 reads TGTGCCAGCAGCTTTGTAGTAGGGGAGGACACCGGGGAGCTGTTTTTT. The J gene is TRBJ2-2, the V gene TRBV7-9, with D tentatively TRBD2 (6 bases). This CDR3 has 16 amino acids. The germline V and J ends were trimmed by 3 bases and 3 bases, with 14 bases remaining between them. Germline CDR1 reads SEHNR; CDR2 reads FQNEAQ (reference sequence).

The chain combines TRBV10-3 with TRBJ2-3; no reliable D call. Germline-derived CDR1 and CDR2 are ENHRY and SYGVKD. The CDR3 loop spans 17 amino acids. V was clipped by 4 bases and J by 1 base, with 18 bases between them. The CDR3 loop is CAISAERRQTGTDTQYF. CDR3 sequence (DNA): TGTGCCATCAGTGCCGAGAGGCGCCAGACGGGCACAGATACGCAGTATTTT.

The CDR3 spells CASSSLTASAAYNEQFF. As DNA, the CDR3 is TGCGCCAGCAGCTCCCTCACCGCTAGCGCAGCCTACAATGAGCAGTTCTTC. This rearrangement joins TRBV5-1 to TRBJ2-1; the D gene is possibly TRBD2 (6 bases). Germline CDR1 is SGHRS and CDR2 is YFSETQ. The CDR3 is 17 amino acids. With 3 bases removed from V and 2 bases from J, the gap between germline ends came to 18 bases.

The gene calls are TRBV7-2 and TRBJ1-1; D is perhaps TRBD1 (5 bases). With 4 bases removed from V and 5 bases from J, the gap between germline ends came to 8 bases. The CDR3 length is 12 residues. Germline assignment: CDR1 SGHTA and CDR2 FQGNSA. The CDR3 nucleotides read TGTGCCAGCAGCTACGGGGGTACTGAAGCTTTCTTT. Translated: CASSYGGTEAFF. Combining the CDR3 with reference TRBV7-2 and TRBJ1-1 gives the whole variable domain GAGVSQSPSNKVTEKGKDVELRCDPISGHTALYWYRQSLGQGLEFLIYFQGNSAPDKSGLPSDRFSAERTGGSVSTLTIQRTQQEDSAVYLCASSYGGTEAFFGQGTRLTVV.

The rearrangement joins TRBV10-1 to TRBJ2-1; maybe TRBD2 (5 bases). Germline CDR1 and CDR2: WNHNN and SYGVQD (reference sequence). Trimming shortened V by 4 bases and J by 4 bases, and 11 bases separated the two germline ends. The CDR3 has 14 residues. Here the CDR3 DNA reads TGCGCCAGCAGTGCGATGTCGGGGTACAATGAGCAGTTCTTC. It codes for CASSAMSGYNEQFF.

V and J are TRBV9 and TRBJ2-5; perhaps TRBD2 as D (7 bases). Germline assignment: CDR1 SGDLS and CDR2 YYNGEE. Trimming shortened V by 0 bases and J by 5 bases, and 23 bases separated the two germline ends. This CDR3 spans 18 amino acids. CDR3 nucleotide sequence: TGTGCCAGCAGCGTAGACGGGGGCGGGAGTGGCTCTGGGGAGACCCAGTACTTC. Translating gives CASSVDGGGSGSGETQYF.

The chain carries TRBV15 and TRBJ1-2; TRBD1 is a possible D gene (5 bases). There are 14 residues in the CDR3. In germline, CDR1 is LNHNV, CDR2 YYDKDF (reference sequence). Trimming left V 4 bases short and J 6 bases short, with 15 bases between. CDR3 region: CATSTLDIEHGYTF. Here the CDR3 DNA reads TGTGCCACCAGCACACTGGACATTGAGCATGGCTACACCTTC.

This rearrangement joins TRBV10-2 to TRBJ2-6; D unresolved. The CDR3 is made up of 15 amino acids. Germline-derived CDR1 and CDR2 are WSHSY and SAAADI. Trimming cost V 1 base and J 2 bases, with 6 bases left between them. This CDR3 is CASSELLAGANVLTF. CDR3 sequence (DNA): TGCGCCAGCAGTGAGTTACTGGCTGGGGCCAACGTCCTGACTTTC.